This passage covers 10 T cell receptor beta chains from one sample sequenced in a study of blood T cell repertoires in COVID-19. Only in-frame clones appear in the TCRdb table, and some are missing; sequencing was by immunoSEQ multiplex PCR. Counted here are some 70,000 clones, more than 70% occurring once; the ten biggest clones make up less than 3%. The sequencing sample was made of peripheral blood. The source is a man between 65 and 79 years old with active or convalescent COVID-19.

The genes are TRBV5-6 and TRBJ1-4; 8 bases are shared with TRBD1. The CDR3 has 13 amino acids. Trimming removed 5 bases from V and 7 bases from J; junction bases left unmatched: 4. Germline CDR1 reads SGHDT; CDR2 reads YYEEEE. CDR3 sequence reads: CASSWTGSEKLFF. CDR3 nucleotide sequence: TGTGCCAGCAGTTGGACAGGGTCTGAAAAACTGTTTTTT.

Here the CDR3 DNA reads TGTGCCAGCTCGGACCAGGGCAATGAGCAGTTCTTC. The encoded protein is CASSDQGNEQFF. The chain carries TRBV18 and TRBJ2-1, with a weak D call TRBD1 (5 bases). This CDR3 region has 12 residues. The V and J ends lost 6 bases and 6 bases respectively, with 9 bases between them. Germline values: CDR1 KGHSH, CDR2 LQKENI.

V and J are TRBV5-4 and TRBJ2-5; 10 positions agree with TRBD2. Germline trimming cut 1 base from V and 1 base from J; bases unmatched to any gene: 4. The length of the CDR3 is 16 residues. CDR1 and CDR2 (germline): SGHNT, YYREEE (reference sequence). The CDR3 sequence: CASSLFASGGQETQYF. The CDR3 DNA reads as TGTGCCAGCAGCTTGTTCGCTAGCGGGGGCCAAGAGACCCAGTACTTC.

V is TRBV10-3 and J is TRBJ1-5, with 7 bases fitting TRBD1. V lost 2 bases to trimming and J lost 0 bases; unmatched junction nucleotides: 4. The germline V gene has CDR1 ENHRY and CDR2 SYGVKD. CDR3 length: 16 residues. This CDR3 is CAISEAGQISNQPQHF. Here the CDR3 DNA reads TGTGCCATCAGTGAGGCGGGACAGATTAGCAATCAGCCCCAGCATTTT.

The chain employs TRBV6-2 or TRBV6-3 and TRBJ1-2; maybe TRBD1 (5 bases). Trimming left V 3 bases short and J 3 bases short, with 14 bases between. In germline, CDR1 is MNHEY, CDR2 SVGEGT. The CDR3 is made up of 15 amino acids. The CDR3 sequence: CASSYNLRADYGYTF. In DNA form, the CDR3 reads TGTGCCAGCAGTTATAATCTCAGGGCCGACTATGGCTACACCTTC.

The rearrangement links TRBV19 to TRBJ1-4; no firm D call. CDR1 is LNHDA, CDR2 SQIVND, per germline (reference sequence). CDR3 length equals 16 residues. V was cut by 6 bases and J by 9 bases, with 23 bases left in between. The CDR3: CASSPPDGDLRKKLFF. The CDR3 DNA sequence: TGTGCCAGTAGCCCCCCGGACGGGGATTTAAGGAAAAAACTGTTTTTT.

V is TRBV7-9 and J is TRBJ2-5, with 8 bases identical to TRBD1. Germline loops: CDR1 SEHNR, CDR2 FQNEAQ (reference sequence). This CDR3 is 13 amino acids long. Unmatched junction bases numbered 2, after V lost 3 bases and J lost 5 bases. CDR3 in DNA: TGTGCCAGCAGCTTTGGACAGGGTGAGACCCAGTACTTC. This codes for CASSFGQGETQYF.

The chain joins TRBV7-2 to TRBJ2-3; D might be TRBD1 (6 bases). V lost 5 bases and J lost 9, with 15 bases in between. Germline V gene lookup returns CDR1 SGHTA and CDR2 FQGNSA. The CDR3 totals 13 residues. This CDR3 reads CASSPIQGYTQYF. DNA of the CDR3: TGTGCCAGCAGCCCAATTCAGGGGTACACGCAGTATTTT.

This chain connects TRBV6-5 to TRBJ2-3; D unclear. V lost 7 bases, J lost 2 bases, and 7 bases lay in between. Germline CDR1 MNHEY, CDR2 SVGAGI. CDR3 length equals 12 residues. The CDR3 here is CASKSDTDTQYF. DNA of the CDR3: TGTGCCAGCAAGAGCGACACAGATACGCAGTATTTT.

This clone was found once. The chain carries TRBV7-3 and TRBJ2-3, with D perhaps matching TRBD2 (6 bases). The CDR3 consists of 13 residues. The V gene's germline CDR1 is SGHTA and CDR2 FQGTGA. With 5 bases removed from V and 4 bases from J, the gap between germline ends came to 10 bases. The CDR3 spells CASSPTGADTQYF. In nucleotides, the CDR3 is TGTGCCAGCAGCCCCACGGGGGCAGATACGCAGTATTTT. The whole variable domain, remainder taken from reference TRBV7-3 and TRBJ2-3, is GAGVSQTPSNKVTEKGKYVELRCDPISGHTALYWYRQSLGQGPEFLIYFQGTGAADDSGLPNDRFFAVRPEGSVSTLKIQRTERGDSAVYLCASSPTGADTQYFGPGTRLTVL.